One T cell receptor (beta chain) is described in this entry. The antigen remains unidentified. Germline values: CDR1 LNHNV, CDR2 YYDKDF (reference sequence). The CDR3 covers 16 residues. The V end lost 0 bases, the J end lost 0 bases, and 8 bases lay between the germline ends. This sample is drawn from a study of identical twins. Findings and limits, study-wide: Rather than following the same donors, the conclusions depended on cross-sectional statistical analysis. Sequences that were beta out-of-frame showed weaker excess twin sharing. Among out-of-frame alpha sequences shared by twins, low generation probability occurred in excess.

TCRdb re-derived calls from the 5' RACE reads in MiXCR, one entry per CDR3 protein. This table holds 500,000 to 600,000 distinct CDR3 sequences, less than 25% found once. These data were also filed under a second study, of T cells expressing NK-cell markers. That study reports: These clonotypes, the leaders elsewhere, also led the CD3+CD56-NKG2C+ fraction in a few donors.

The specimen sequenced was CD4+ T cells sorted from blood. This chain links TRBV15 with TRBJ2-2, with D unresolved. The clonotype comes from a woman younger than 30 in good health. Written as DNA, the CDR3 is TGTGCCACCAGCAGAGATGTATCTTCGAACACCGGGGAGCTGTTTTTT. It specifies CATSRDVSSNTGELFF.